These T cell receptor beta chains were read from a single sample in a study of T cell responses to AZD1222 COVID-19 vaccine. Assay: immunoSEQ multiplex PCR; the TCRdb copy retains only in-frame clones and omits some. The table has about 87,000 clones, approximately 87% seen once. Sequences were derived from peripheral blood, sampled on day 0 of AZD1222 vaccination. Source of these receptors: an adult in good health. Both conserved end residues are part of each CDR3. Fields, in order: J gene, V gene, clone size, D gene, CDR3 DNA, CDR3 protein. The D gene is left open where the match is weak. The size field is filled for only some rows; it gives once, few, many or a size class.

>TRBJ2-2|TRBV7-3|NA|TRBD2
TGTGCCAGCAGCTTAAGCGGGAGTAGCACCGGGGAGCTGTTTTTT
CASSLSGSSTGELFF
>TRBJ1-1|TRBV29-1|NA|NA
TGCAGCGTCCTCCAGGGGTCCACTGAAGCTTTCTTT
CSVLQGSTEAFF
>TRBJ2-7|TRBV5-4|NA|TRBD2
TGTGCCAGCAGCTTTTCTAGCGGTGCCTCCTACGAGCAGTACTTC
CASSFSSGASYEQYF
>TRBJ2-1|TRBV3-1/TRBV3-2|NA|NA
TGTGCCAGCAGCGTATACAATGAGCAGTTCTTC
CASSVYNEQFF
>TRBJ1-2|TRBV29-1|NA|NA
TGCAGCGTTGAGACCAGGACCTATGGCTACACCTTC
CSVETRTYGYTF
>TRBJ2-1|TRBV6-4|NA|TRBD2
TGTGCCAGCAGTGTATCCGGGACTAGCGGGAGTTGGGATGAGCAGTTCTTC
CASSVSGTSGSWDEQFF
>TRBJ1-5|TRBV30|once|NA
TGTGCCTGGAGTCCCGGACAGATTAATCAGCCCCAGCATTTT
CAWSPGQINQPQHF
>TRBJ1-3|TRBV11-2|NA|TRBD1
TGTGCCAGCAGCTTAGTGGAGGGGGCGATCGGAAACACCATATATTTT
CASSLVEGAIGNTIYF
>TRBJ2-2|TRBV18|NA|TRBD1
TGTGCCAGCTCACCCGGGACAGGGAGCAACACCGGGGAGCTGTTTTTT
CASSPGTGSNTGELFF
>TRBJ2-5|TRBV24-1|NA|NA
TGTGCCACCAGTGATCCGGGTGGACAGCACCAAGAGACCCAGTACTTC
CATSDPGGQHQETQYF
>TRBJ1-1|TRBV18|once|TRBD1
TGTGCCAGCTCACCCCCACAGGGGGCAAACACTGAAGCTTTCTTT
CASSPPQGANTEAFF
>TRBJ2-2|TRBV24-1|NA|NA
TGTGCCACCAGTGATTTGAGGTCAGGGTCGAACACCGGGGAGCTGTTTTTT
CATSDLRSGSNTGELFF
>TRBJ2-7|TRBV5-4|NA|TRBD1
TGTGCCAGCAGCGCCGGGACAGGGGGGCTCATTCCCTACGAGCAGTACTTC
CASSAGTGGLIPYEQYF
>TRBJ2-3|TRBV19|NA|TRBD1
TGTGCCAGTAGCGCAACAGGGGGAGGTACGCAGTATTTT
CASSATGGGTQYF
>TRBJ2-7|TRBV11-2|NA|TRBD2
TGTGCCAGCAGCTTACTAGGGACTAGCGGGACCCACGAGCAGTACTTC
CASSLLGTSGTHEQYF
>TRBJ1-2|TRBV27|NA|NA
TGTGCCAGCAGTCCCCGACAGTTCGATATCTATGGCTACACCTTC
CASSPRQFDIYGYTF